Listed below are T cell receptor beta chains from one sample, sequenced in a study of blood T cell repertoires in COVID-19. Assay: immunoSEQ multiplex PCR; the TCRdb copy retains only in-frame clones and omits some. This sample has hundreds of thousands of clones, with about 87% found just once. Sequencing was performed on PBMCs or T cells enriched from blood (not recorded which). The receptors derive from a woman between 45 and 65 years old who had recovered from COVID-19. Each CDR3 is given with its conserved first and last residue. D genes are given only for firm matches. For some rows the clone size is stated as once, few or many, or as a class when expanded; others skip it.

D	size	V	J	CDR3	DNA
-	-	TRBV12-3/TRBV12-4	TRBJ2-1	CASRLTANNEQFF	TGTGCCAGCAGGCTTACTGCGAACAATGAGCAGTTCTTC
-	-	TRBV19	TRBJ1-6	CASSERGRSSYNSPLHF	TGTGCCAGTAGTGAACGGGGAAGGAGCTCCTATAATTCACCCCTCCACTTT
-	-	TRBV7-9	TRBJ2-5	CASSLGVTPRSETQYF	TGTGCCAGCAGCTTAGGGGTAACGCCCAGGTCGGAGACCCAGTACTTC
TRBD2	-	TRBV2	TRBJ2-1	CASRPGTSSGNEQFF	TGTGCCAGCAGGCCCGGGACTAGTTCCGGTAATGAGCAGTTCTTC
TRBD1	-	TRBV28	TRBJ1-2	CASSRIPRGLGYTF	TGTGCCAGCAGCCGGATCCCCAGGGGGCTTGGCTACACCTTC
TRBD2	once	TRBV7-2	TRBJ2-7	CASSSRLAGGRYEQYF	TGTGCCAGCAGCTCCCGACTAGCGGGAGGGAGATACGAGCAGTACTTC
TRBD1	-	TRBV6-4	TRBJ2-2	CASRRDRANTGELFF	TGTGCCAGCAGAAGGGACAGGGCGAACACCGGGGAGCTGTTTTTT
-	-	TRBV30	TRBJ1-5	CAWARGSNQPQHF	TGTGCCTGGGCCAGGGGAAGCAATCAGCCCCAGCATTTT
-	-	TRBV5-6	TRBJ1-2	CASSLLQTHGYTF	TGTGCCAGCAGCTTGTTACAGACACATGGCTACACCTTC
-	-	TRBV7-9	TRBJ2-1	CASSSDGGYNEQFF	TGTGCCAGCAGCTCCGACGGGGGTTACAATGAGCAGTTCTTC
TRBD2	once	TRBV19	TRBJ2-4	CASSIEGTSGAKNIQYF	TGTGCCAGTAGTATAGAAGGGACTAGCGGAGCCAAAAACATTCAGTACTTC
TRBD2	-	TRBV9	TRBJ2-1	CASSPQREGNEQFF	TGTGCCAGCAGTCCACAGCGGGAGGGTAATGAGCAGTTCTTC
TRBD1	once	TRBV4-3	TRBJ1-4	CASSVRRGPQGSNEKLFF	TGCGCCAGCAGCGTACGGAGGGGGCCACAGGGGTCTAATGAAAAACTGTTTTTT
TRBD1	-	TRBV2	TRBJ2-7	CASKGDRGVFHEQYF	TGTGCCAGCAAGGGGGACAGGGGGGTTTTCCACGAGCAGTACTTC
-	once	TRBV27	TRBJ2-7	CASSPRVADSYEQYF	TGTGCCAGCAGCCCCCGGGTAGCGGACTCCTACGAGCAGTACTTC
-	-	TRBV24-1	TRBJ1-2	CATSDQHGQKNGYTF	TGTGCCACCAGTGACCAGCATGGACAGAAGAATGGCTACACCTTC
-	few	TRBV5-1	TRBJ2-3	CASSSLPGYTDTQYF	TGCGCCAGCAGCTCCTTGCCAGGGTACACAGATACGCAGTATTTT
TRBD2	-	TRBV6-2/TRBV6-3	TRBJ2-3	CASSTGLGPSTDTQYF	TGTGCCAGCAGTACTGGACTAGGCCCTAGCACAGATACGCAGTATTTT
-	-	TRBV29-1	TRBJ2-7	CSVEDQTGPSLEQYF	TGCAGCGTTGAAGATCAGACAGGTCCCTCGTTAGAGCAGTACTTC
TRBD2	-	TRBV30	TRBJ2-3	CAWSGSGREGTDTQYF	TGTGCCTGGAGTGGGTCCGGGCGGGAGGGGACAGATACGCAGTATTTT
-	-	TRBV12-3/TRBV12-4	TRBJ1-2	CASSSGNYGYTF	TGTGCCAGCAGTTCGGGTAACTATGGCTACACCTTC
-	-	TRBV18	TRBJ1-2	CASSPRQPNYGYTF	TGTGCCAGCTCACCAAGACAGCCTAACTATGGCTACACCTTC